This T cell receptor beta chain emerged from a study of T cells in Graves' hyperthyroidism and ophthalmopathy. General observations from the study: Appearing also in blood were most of the thyroid clonotypes expanded above 0.001.

Patients were excluded because of uncontrolled infection, other autoimmune disease, pregnancy or lactation. This clonotype was recorded many times. Its matching antigen is unknown. CDR1 is SGHRS and CDR2 is YFSETQ in the germline V gene. The CDR3 loop spans 14 amino acids. V lost 4 bases, J lost 3 bases, and 13 bases lay in between. TCR beta CDR3 regions were amplified from RNA. The HTBI primer set was used in a first-round RT-PCR of the TCR CDR3. Using its own MiXCR run on the multiplex PCR reads, TCRdb lists one record per CDR3 protein. The sample lists hundreds of thousands of distinct CDR3 sequences; 17% were seen once.

Sequenced material: blood. The receptor's source is a woman in her late teens or twenties with Graves' ophthalmopathy. The gene calls are TRBV5-1 and TRBJ1-1; D is uncertain. CDR3 nucleotides: TGCGCCAGCAGCGCATTTATCGGAGACACTGAAGCTTTCTTT. Translation: CASSAFIGDTEAFF.